These 30 T cell receptor beta chains were all obtained from the same sample, sequenced in a study of OX40 agonist ivuxolimab in advanced cancers. Assay used: immunoSEQ multiplex PCR; TCRdb lists only in-frame clones, some missing. The sample holds tens of thousands of clones, approximately 91% seen once. Sequences were derived from CD4+ or CD8+ T cells sorted from blood, sampled in a trial of the OX40 agonist ivuxolimab. The receptors were gathered from an adult with an advanced solid tumor such as melanoma, head and neck, liver or kidney cancer.

V usage is TRBV10-1 and J usage is TRBJ2-2; D is unresolved. The CDR3 covers 13 residues. Trimming removed 0 bases from V and 3 bases from J, with 2 bases in between. Germline values: CDR1 WNHNN, CDR2 SYGVQD (reference sequence). Here the CDR3 reads CASSESDTGELFF. The DNA of the CDR3 is TGCGCCAGCAGTGAGTCAGACACCGGGGAGCTGTTTTTT.

The chain is built from TRBV27 and TRBJ2-4; D may correspond to TRBD1 or TRBD2 (5 bases each). CDR3 length equals 16 residues. The germline V and J ends were trimmed by 1 base and 4 bases, with 14 bases remaining between them. Germline V gene sequence: CDR1 MNHEY, CDR2 SMNVEV (reference sequence). CDR3 protein: CASSLFGDGSKNIQYF. For the CDR3, the DNA is TGTGCCAGCAGTTTATTTGGGGACGGGTCAAAAAACATTCAGTACTTC.

The chain carries TRBV6-1 and TRBJ1-5; D is possibly TRBD1 (5 bases). The CDR3 consists of 14 residues. Looked up from germline, CDR1 is MNHNS and CDR2 is SASEGT. V dropped 1 base and J dropped 5 bases, with 9 bases sitting between them. The DNA of the CDR3 is TGTGCCAGCAGTGAAGAAGGGGCGTATCAGCCCCAGCATTTT. Its protein is CASSEEGAYQPQHF.

CDR3 protein: CASSVDSGVYGANVLTF. CDR3 in DNA: TGTGCCAGCAGCGTAGACTCCGGGGTATATGGGGCCAACGTCCTGACTTTC. The rearrangement links TRBV9 to TRBJ2-6; possibly TRBD2 for D (5 bases). The CDR3 consists of 17 residues. The germline V and J ends were trimmed by 0 bases and 3 bases, with 13 bases remaining between them. Germline assignment: CDR1 SGDLS and CDR2 YYNGEE.

This sequence joins TRBV6-5 and TRBJ2-2; no reliable D call. The length of the CDR3 is 13 residues. With 0 bases removed from V and 6 bases from J, the gap between germline ends came to 5 bases. CDR1 is MNHEY, CDR2 SVGAGI, per germline. The CDR3 region is CASSYSGSGELFF. CDR3 nucleotides: TGTGCCAGCAGTTACTCCGGGTCCGGGGAGCTGTTTTTT.

This chain uses TRBV4-3 with TRBJ1-1; D is possibly TRBD1 (6 bases). Germline V gene lookup returns CDR1 LGHNA and CDR2 YSLEER. The CDR3 loop spans 14 amino acids. Trimming took 0 bases from V and 11 from J, leaving 16 bases between them. The CDR3 loop reads CASSQDWGGLGAFF. In nucleotides, the CDR3 is TGCGCCAGCAGCCAAGATTGGGGGGGCCTAGGGGCTTTCTTT.

V gene TRBV6-5 combines with J gene TRBJ2-5; 9 bases are a match to TRBD1. The CDR3 runs 16 residues. V shed 2 bases and J 3 bases; nucleotides not matched to a gene: 7. The germline V gene encodes CDR1 MNHEY and CDR2 SVGAGI. The CDR3 region has the DNA TGTGCCAGCAGTTACCCGACAGGGGGAGTAAAAGAGACCCAGTACTTC. It encodes CASSYPTGGVKETQYF.

The chain links TRBV27 to TRBJ2-3; TRBD2 is a possible D gene (5 bases). The CDR3 extends over 13 amino acids. The V gene lost 5 bases and the J gene lost 6 bases, with 12 bases spanning the gap. Germline lookup yields CDR1 MNHEY and CDR2 SMNVEV (reference sequence). CDR3 in DNA: TGTGCCAGCAGTCGCGGGCCTGGGGATACGCAGTATTTT. It is translated as CASSRGPGDTQYF.

DNA of the CDR3: TGTGCCAGCAGCTTAGTCGAGCGGACTAGCGGGAGGAATGAGCAGTTCTTC. The encoded protein is CASSLVERTSGRNEQFF. The rearrangement uses TRBV7-9 and TRBJ2-1; 14 bases are shared with TRBD2. V lost 1 base and J lost 7; bases outside the gene matches: 6. This CDR3 is 17 amino acids long. CDR1 is SEHNR and CDR2 is FQNEAQ in the germline V gene (reference sequence).

The J gene is TRBJ1-1, the V gene TRBV6-1; D not certain. The CDR3 length is 16 residues. Trimming removed 2 bases at V and 7 bases at J, with 20 bases between. Germline values: CDR1 MNHNS, CDR2 SASEGT. CDR3 nucleotide sequence: TGTGCCAGCAGTGAATTAGAGTCGCGAGAGCTGGGTGAAGCTTTCTTT. Encoded protein: CASSELESRELGEAFF.

The CDR3 loop is CASSQDPGPNSYEQYF. The CDR3 DNA is TGCGCCAGCAGCCAAGATCCAGGCCCGAACTCCTACGAGCAGTACTTC. The chain recombines TRBV4-1 with TRBJ2-7; D gene uncertain. The V end lost 0 bases, the J end lost 0 bases, and 12 bases lay between the germline ends. The CDR3 is made up of 16 amino acids. Germline loops: CDR1 MGHRA, CDR2 YSYEKL.

The chain carries TRBV5-6 and TRBJ1-1; perhaps TRBD1 as D (5 bases). Germline CDR1 is SGHDT and CDR2 is YYEEEE. The germline V and J ends were trimmed by 1 base and 7 bases, with 20 bases remaining between them. This CDR3 region has 16 residues. The CDR3 DNA reads as TGTGCCAGCAGCTTGTCCCTCCGGGGGGAATATGGTGAAGCTTTCTTT. It encodes CASSLSLRGEYGEAFF.

This rearrangement joins TRBV19 to TRBJ2-5; D is undetermined. Near its end, the DNA agrees better with TRBJ2-7, so the J call may be wrong. The CDR3 is 14 residues long. CDR1 and CDR2 from the germline V gene are LNHDA and SQIVND (reference sequence). In nucleotides, the CDR3 is TGTGCCAGTAGTATTACTCTGGGAAATGCCGAGCAGTACTTC. This translates into CASSITLGNAEQYF.

V gene TRBV7-9 combines with J gene TRBJ2-6; D unclear. This CDR3 has 15 amino acids. The V and J ends lost 5 bases and 0 bases respectively, with 8 bases between them. Germline values: CDR1 SEHNR, CDR2 FQNEAQ (reference sequence). CDR3 DNA: TGTGCCAGCAGCCAACTGACCTCTGGGGCCAACGTCCTGACTTTC. Translated: CASSQLTSGANVLTF.

The V gene is TRBV28, the J gene TRBJ2-7, with no clear D. CDR1 is MDHEN and CDR2 is SYDVKM in the germline V gene. V was trimmed by 6 bases and J by 5 bases, leaving 5 bases between them. The CDR3 totals 10 residues. The chain's CDR3 is CASSLNEQYF. CDR3 in DNA: TGTGCCAGCAGCCTCAACGAGCAGTACTTC. The full variable domain, rest sourced from reference TRBV28 and TRBJ2-7, is DVKVTQSSRYLVKRTGEKVFLECVQDMDHENMFWYRQDPGLGLRLIYFSYDVKMKEKGDIPEGYSVSREKKERFSLILESASTNQTSMYLCASSLNEQYFGPGTRLTVT.

The chain joins TRBV5-6 to TRBJ2-7; D is uncertain. The CDR3 totals 15 residues. Germline values: CDR1 SGHDT, CDR2 YYEEEE. Trimming cost V 6 bases and J 2 bases, with 18 bases left between them. The CDR3 coding sequence is TGTGCCAGCAAGCCCGGATTTGGGTCGCCCTACGAGCAGTACTTC. Its translation: CASKPGFGSPYEQYF. The whole variable domain, filled in from reference TRBV5-6 and TRBJ2-7, reads DAGVTQSPTHLIKTRGQQVTLRCSPKSGHDTVSWYQQALGQGPQFIFQYYEEEERQRGNFPDRFSGHQFPNYSSELNVNALLLGDSALYLCASKPGFGSPYEQYFGPGTRLTVT.

V and J are TRBV28 and TRBJ1-1; 8 bases are a match to TRBD1. The J segment lost 5 bases and the V segment lost 6 bases, leaving 8 bases of the junction unmatched. CDR3 length: 14 residues. Germline CDR1 is MDHEN and CDR2 is SYDVKM. The CDR3 DNA reads TGTGCCAGCAGCCCAGTACAGGGGGGGACTGAAGCTTTCTTT. This translates into CASSPVQGGTEAFF.

This rearrangement joins TRBV28 to TRBJ1-1; D is uncertain. The CDR3 loop spans 14 amino acids. V lost 3 bases, J lost 0 bases, and 8 bases lay in between. Germline CDR1 is MDHEN and CDR2 is SYDVKM. CDR3 in amino acids: CASSFARLNTEAFF. CDR3 DNA: TGTGCCAGCAGTTTTGCTCGGTTGAACACTGAAGCTTTCTTT.

The chain recombines TRBV7-9 with TRBJ1-5, with 9 bases that match TRBD1. Germline V gives CDR1 SEHNR, CDR2 FQNEAQ (reference sequence). The CDR3 has 15 amino acids. V dropped 4 bases and J dropped 5; count of bases not matched to a gene: 6. Here the CDR3 DNA reads TGTGCCAGCAGCTCGCCTCGGGACAGGGATCAGCCCCAGCATTTT. This codes for CASSSPRDRDQPQHF. Variable domain in full (rest from reference TRBV7-9 and TRBJ1-5): DTGVSQNPRHKITKRGQNVTFRCDPISEHNRLYWYRQTLGQGPEFLTYFQNEAQLEKSRLLSDRFSAERPKGSFSTLEIQRTEQGDSAMYLCASSSPRDRDQPQHFGDGTRLSIL.

The gene calls are TRBV5-4 and TRBJ2-1; possible D gene TRBD2, 5 bases. The germline CDR1 and CDR2 sequences are SGHNT and YYREEE (reference sequence). V shed 4 bases and J shed 5 bases, with 19 bases lying between them. This CDR3 comprises 16 residues. The CDR3 here is CASSNPVGVGNNEQFF. CDR3 bases: TGTGCCAGCAGCAACCCTGTGGGAGTAGGTAACAATGAGCAGTTCTTC.

The V and J genes are TRBV19 and TRBJ2-1; the D gene is possibly TRBD2 (5 bases). The CDR3 loop spans 12 amino acids. Between the trimmed V and J ends, which lost 4 bases and 5 bases, there was a span of 6 bases. The germline V gene encodes CDR1 LNHDA and CDR2 SQIVND (reference sequence). This CDR3 reads CASSTRDNEQFF. CDR3 nucleotide sequence: TGTGCCAGTAGTACGCGGGACAATGAGCAGTTCTTC.

This chain uses TRBV4-3 with TRBJ2-3; 8 bases fit TRBD1. Germline V gives CDR1 LGHNA, CDR2 YSLEER. Trimming cost V 1 base and J 1 base; bases outside gene matches: 4. CDR3 length: 16 amino acids. In DNA, the CDR3 is TGCGCCAGCAGCCAAGTATGGGGACAGGGCACAGATACGCAGTATTTT. It codes for CASSQVWGQGTDTQYF.

The chain carries TRBV5-6 and TRBJ2-2; D possibly uses TRBD1 or TRBD2 (5 bases each). The germline CDR1 and CDR2 sequences are SGHDT and YYEEEE. The germline V and J ends were trimmed by 3 bases and 7 bases, with 22 bases remaining between them. The CDR3 spans 17 residues. The CDR3 nucleotides are TGTGCCAGCAGCTGGGGACCGGGTCGCGAGGCAGACGGGGAGCTGTTTTTT. It encodes CASSWGPGREADGELFF.

J is TRBJ1-4 and V is TRBV4-2; D ambiguous. CDR3 size: 13 residues. In germline, CDR1 is LGHNA, CDR2 YNFKEQ. Trimming left V 1 base short and J 7 bases short, with 7 bases between. As DNA, the CDR3 is TGTGCCAGCAGCCAAGTATTTGGTGAAAAACTGTTTTTT. Protein sequence: CASSQVFGEKLFF.

The J gene is TRBJ2-3, the V gene TRBV28, with D maybe TRBD2 (7 bases). Looked up from germline, CDR1 is MDHEN and CDR2 is SYDVKM. The CDR3 is 17 amino acids. V lost 3 bases to trimming and J lost 1 base, with 17 bases between them. The CDR3 sequence: CASSFNSGGGGTDTQYF. CDR3 bases: TGTGCCAGCAGTTTCAATAGCGGAGGGGGGGGCACAGATACGCAGTATTTT. Variable domain in full (rest from reference TRBV28 and TRBJ2-3): DVKVTQSSRYLVKRTGEKVFLECVQDMDHENMFWYRQDPGLGLRLIYFSYDVKMKEKGDIPEGYSVSREKKERFSLILESASTNQTSMYLCASSFNSGGGGTDTQYFGPGTRLTVL.

The rearrangement uses TRBV7-9 and TRBJ2-3; 14 nucleotides align to TRBD2. Germline CDR1 and CDR2: SEHNR and FQNEAQ (reference sequence). The J segment lost 4 bases and the V segment lost 5 bases, leaving 2 bases of the junction unmatched. This CDR3 comprises 15 residues. This CDR3 is CASSRLAGGADTQYF. The CDR3 bases are TGTGCCAGCAGCCGACTAGCGGGGGGGGCAGATACGCAGTATTTT.

This chain uses TRBV4-2 with TRBJ2-6; no clear D. V lost 0 bases, J lost 0 bases, and 6 bases lay in between. CDR3 size: 16 residues. Germline-derived CDR1 and CDR2 are LGHNA and YNFKEQ. The CDR3: CASSQDINSGANVLTF. CDR3 DNA: TGTGCCAGCAGCCAAGACATTAACTCTGGGGCCAACGTCCTGACTTTC.

This clone was counted ten times or more. This sequence joins TRBV7-6 and TRBJ1-5, with D possibly matching TRBD1 (5 bases). The V gene lost 5 bases and the J gene lost 7 bases, with 12 bases spanning the gap. The germline gives CDR1 SGHVS, CDR2 FNYEAQ. There are 13 residues in the CDR3. The DNA for the CDR3 is TGTGCCAGCAGCCTAGGGCAGGGCCAGCCCCAGCATTTT. It translates to CASSLGQGQPQHF.

The chain combines TRBV7-2 with TRBJ1-5; tentatively, D is TRBD1 (5 bases). CDR1 SGHTA and CDR2 FQGNSA come from the germline V gene. The V end lost 1 base, the J end lost 0 bases, and 13 bases lay between the germline ends. This CDR3 region has 17 residues. CDR3: CASSLVAGTYSNQPQHF. The DNA of the CDR3 is TGTGCCAGCAGCTTAGTCGCAGGGACGTATAGCAATCAGCCCCAGCATTTT.

The rearrangement links TRBV10-2 to TRBJ1-5; no clear D. V lost 1 base and J 8 bases, leaving 6 bases between the germline ends. The CDR3 contains 12 residues. Germline V gene lookup returns CDR1 WSHSY and CDR2 SAAADI. This chain's CDR3 is CASSELFEPQHF. In DNA, the CDR3 is TGCGCCAGCAGTGAGTTATTTGAGCCCCAGCATTTT.